One and the same sample provided the 8 T cell receptor beta chains below, sequenced in a study of CXCR3-negative and CXCR3-positive naive CD8 T cells. TRB cDNA libraries were made by UMI-labeled 5' RACE. One entry per CDR3 protein, without DNA, is what TCRdb gives after re-calling the 5' RACE reads. The table lists tens of thousands of distinct CDR3 sequences. Input material: naive CXCR3- CD8+ T cells from blood. Described subset: CD45RO-CCR7+CD27+CD95- naive CD8+ T cells lacking CXCR3 (TNR3-). These receptors came from a human donor in good health. Some clones in this sample may be carry-over from other donors' samples.

The CDR3 sequence: CASRASSGGASNEQFF. The V gene is TRBV2, the J gene TRBJ2-1; TCRdb picks TRBD2, but there is no DNA to check that call. This CDR3 spans 16 amino acids. In germline, CDR1 is SNHLY, CDR2 FYNNEI.

V is TRBV29-1 and J is TRBJ1-1; TCRdb picks TRBD1, but there is no DNA to check that call. Germline V CDR1 and CDR2: SQVTM, ANQGSEA. The CDR3 length is 13 residues. The CDR3 region is CSSRGGWGTEAFF. The full variable domain, completed using reference TRBV29-1 and TRBJ1-1, is SAVISQKPSRDICQRGTSLTIQCQVDSQVTMMFWYRQQPGQSLTLIATANQGSEATYESGFVIDKFPISRPNLTFSTLTVSNMSPEDSSIYLCSSRGGWGTEAFFGQGTRLTVV.

The rearrangement links TRBV12-3 or TRBV12-4 to TRBJ2-5; TCRdb's D gene call, TRBD1, goes unchecked for lack of DNA. This CDR3 has 16 amino acids. The CDR3 loop reads CASSSPLAGRGETQYF.

The chain has TRBV5-6 and TRBJ2-4. This CDR3 is built from 16 residues. The germline V gene encodes CDR1 SGHDT and CDR2 YYEEEE. CDR3 sequence: CASSHVQRKGKNIQYF.

V and J are TRBV12-3 or TRBV12-4 and TRBJ2-5; the D gene TCRdb calls, TRBD2, cannot be checked with no DNA. The CDR3 consists of 13 residues. CDR3 in amino acids: CASSIRGGETQYF.

This rearrangement joins TRBV7-9 to TRBJ1-1. This CDR3 region has 13 residues. Germline CDR1 is SEHNR and CDR2 is FQNEAQ (reference sequence). The chain's CDR3 is CASFLAGETEAFF.

The J gene is TRBJ1-5, the V gene TRBV5-5; TCRdb gives TRBD1 as the D gene, but with no DNA this cannot be confirmed. The CDR3 extends over 14 amino acids. In germline, CDR1 is SGHKS, CDR2 YYEKEE (reference sequence). The CDR3 here is CASGTTTEGQPQHF.

The chain is built from TRBV12-3 or TRBV12-4 and TRBJ1-2; TCRdb lists TRBD1, though no DNA is available to test this call. This CDR3 region has 14 residues. The CDR3 loop reads CASRGDSLAYGYTF.